These T cell receptor beta chains were read from a single sample in a study of spatial heterogeneity in lung cancer. TCRdb processed the 5' RACE reads anew with MiXCR; each CDR3 protein has one entry. The top ten clones hold 20% to 25% of a sample with 110,000 or so distinct CDR3 sequences, roughly a tenth of them seen once. The input for sequencing was PBMCs, taken at follow-up. The receptors originated from a female donor with early-stage non-small cell lung cancer. The CDR3 runs from the conserved cysteine through the conserved F or W. The D gene is left open where the match is weak. Expanded clones get a size class; other rows say once, few or many, or leave the size out.

V gene: TRBV9
D gene: TRBD1
J gene: TRBJ2-3
clone size: NA
CDR3 length: 16
CDR3 DNA: TGTGCCAGCAGCGTAGGTAGAGGGGCGACAGGGACAACGCAGTATTTT
CDR3 protein: CASSVGRGATGTTQYF

V gene: TRBV3-1
D gene: NA
J gene: TRBJ1-6
clone size: NA
CDR3 length: 14
CDR3 DNA: TGTGCCAGCAGCCCGCTGGACACCCGTTCACCCCTCCACTTT
CDR3 protein: CASSPLDTRSPLHF

V gene: TRBV7-9
D gene: NA
J gene: TRBJ2-6
clone size: many
CDR3 length: 18
CDR3 DNA: TGTGCCAGCAGTCGTCACGGGAGTTCCCTATCTGGGGCCAACGTCCTGACTTTC
CDR3 protein: CASSRHGSSLSGANVLTF

V gene: TRBV11-1
D gene: NA
J gene: TRBJ2-1
clone size: NA
CDR3 length: 14
CDR3 DNA: TGTGCCAGCAGCTTAACAGGGCCCTACAATGAGCAGTTCTTC
CDR3 protein: CASSLTGPYNEQFF

V gene: TRBV5-4
D gene: NA
J gene: TRBJ1-2
clone size: NA
CDR3 length: 13
CDR3 DNA: TGTGCCAGCAGCTTGCTGGGGGAGGATGGCTACACCTTC
CDR3 protein: CASSLLGEDGYTF

V gene: TRBV14
D gene: NA
J gene: TRBJ2-3
clone size: NA
CDR3 length: 12
CDR3 DNA: TGTGCCAGCAGCCAAGATTGGGATACGCAGTATTTT
CDR3 protein: CASSQDWDTQYF

V gene: TRBV20-1
D gene: NA
J gene: TRBJ1-5
clone size: NA
CDR3 length: 18
CDR3 DNA: TGCAGTGCTAATGTGGGCGACAGGCGATGGGATAGCAATCAGCCCCAGCATTTT
CDR3 protein: CSANVGDRRWDSNQPQHF

V gene: TRBV29-1
D gene: NA
J gene: TRBJ1-1
clone size: many
CDR3 length: 13
CDR3 DNA: TGCAGCGTTGAAGGTACATTGAACACTGAAGCTTTCTTT
CDR3 protein: CSVEGTLNTEAFF

V gene: TRBV19
D gene: TRBD1
J gene: TRBJ1-3
clone size: NA
CDR3 length: 13
CDR3 DNA: TGTGCCAGTAGTTTGGACAGGGTAAACACCATATATTTT
CDR3 protein: CASSLDRVNTIYF

V gene: TRBV20-1
D gene: NA
J gene: TRBJ2-1
clone size: many
CDR3 length: 16
CDR3 DNA: TGCAGTGCTCCCCCGAGGGCGGGTGGGAACTACAATGAGCAGTTCTTC
CDR3 protein: CSAPPRAGGNYNEQFF

V gene: TRBV7-8
D gene: NA
J gene: TRBJ2-2
clone size: many
CDR3 length: 13
CDR3 DNA: TGTGCCAGCAGCTTTTGGAGGACCGGGGAGCTGTTTTTT
CDR3 protein: CASSFWRTGELFF

V gene: TRBV12-3/TRBV12-4
D gene: TRBD1
J gene: TRBJ2-7
clone size: NA
CDR3 length: 14
CDR3 DNA: TGTGCCAGCAGTTTCAGAACAGGGGGCGACGAGCAGTACTTC
CDR3 protein: CASSFRTGGDEQYF

V gene: TRBV5-4
D gene: TRBD1
J gene: TRBJ1-3
clone size: NA
CDR3 length: 16
CDR3 DNA: TGTGCCAGCAGCTTGGAGGGGGCACTCTCTGGAAACACCATATATTTT
CDR3 protein: CASSLEGALSGNTIYF

V gene: TRBV9
D gene: TRBD2
J gene: TRBJ2-3
clone size: NA
CDR3 length: 15
CDR3 DNA: TGTGCCAGCAGCGTTAGCGGGAGGAGCACAGATACGCAGTATTTT
CDR3 protein: CASSVSGRSTDTQYF

V gene: TRBV30
D gene: TRBD1
J gene: TRBJ1-2
clone size: few
CDR3 length: 15
CDR3 DNA: TGTGCCTGGAGTAGAAGACTGACAGGGAACTATGGCTACACCTTC
CDR3 protein: CAWSRRLTGNYGYTF

V gene: TRBV27
D gene: TRBD2
J gene: TRBJ2-1
clone size: NA
CDR3 length: 14
CDR3 DNA: TGTGCCAGCAGTGGCGGGAGTAGGTACAATGAGCAGTTCTTC
CDR3 protein: CASSGGSRYNEQFF

V gene: TRBV6-2/TRBV6-3
D gene: TRBD2
J gene: TRBJ2-1
clone size: few
CDR3 length: 16
CDR3 DNA: TGTGCCAGCAGTGGCGGGACTAGCCCCTCCTACAATGAGCAGTTCTTC
CDR3 protein: CASSGGTSPSYNEQFF

V gene: TRBV5-1
D gene: NA
J gene: TRBJ2-1
clone size: NA
CDR3 length: 12
CDR3 DNA: TGCGCCAGCAGCGGGAGTTTGGATGAGCAGTTCTTC
CDR3 protein: CASSGSLDEQFF

V gene: TRBV18
D gene: NA
J gene: TRBJ1-5
clone size: few
CDR3 length: 14
CDR3 DNA: TGTGCCAGCTCACCAACCGGGGGTGACCAGCCCCAGCATTTT
CDR3 protein: CASSPTGGDQPQHF

V gene: TRBV28
D gene: TRBD1
J gene: TRBJ1-5
clone size: NA
CDR3 length: 15
CDR3 DNA: TGTGCCAGCAGTTTATTACAACAGGGGAACCAGCCCCAGCATTTT
CDR3 protein: CASSLLQQGNQPQHF

V gene: TRBV24-1
D gene: NA
J gene: TRBJ2-5
clone size: few
CDR3 length: 14
CDR3 DNA: TGTGCCACCAGTGAAGGTCCGCCCAGAGAGACCCAGTACTTC
CDR3 protein: CATSEGPPRETQYF

V gene: TRBV10-1
D gene: TRBD1
J gene: TRBJ1-1
clone size: NA
CDR3 length: 15
CDR3 DNA: TGCGCCAGCAGTGACTCGGGACAGGCGAGCACTGAAGCTTTCTTT
CDR3 protein: CASSDSGQASTEAFF

V gene: TRBV18
D gene: TRBD1
J gene: TRBJ1-1
clone size: NA
CDR3 length: 16
CDR3 DNA: TGTGCCAGCTCACTCCGGGACAGGGCGGGATACACTGAAGCTTTCTTT
CDR3 protein: CASSLRDRAGYTEAFF

V gene: TRBV9
D gene: NA
J gene: TRBJ2-1
clone size: NA
CDR3 length: 14
CDR3 DNA: TGTGCCAGCAGCGTCGGCTATGGGGTTCATGAGCAGTTCTTC
CDR3 protein: CASSVGYGVHEQFF

V gene: TRBV7-3
D gene: NA
J gene: TRBJ2-2
clone size: many
CDR3 length: 13
CDR3 DNA: TGTGCCAGCAGCTTATTTAGCGCCGGGGAGCTGTTTTTT
CDR3 protein: CASSLFSAGELFF

V gene: TRBV6-1
D gene: TRBD1
J gene: TRBJ1-1
clone size: NA
CDR3 length: 13
CDR3 DNA: TGTGCCAGCAGGAAGGGGGCGGGCACTGAAGCTTTCTTT
CDR3 protein: CASRKGAGTEAFF

V gene: TRBV6-5
D gene: TRBD2
J gene: TRBJ2-5
clone size: few
CDR3 length: 16
CDR3 DNA: TGTGCCAGCAGAACCGGCCGGACTAGCGGCCAAGAGACCCAGTACTTC
CDR3 protein: CASRTGRTSGQETQYF

V gene: TRBV27
D gene: TRBD1
J gene: TRBJ1-5
clone size: NA
CDR3 length: 14
CDR3 DNA: TGTGCCAGCGGAGACAGGGGTAAAAATCAGCCCCAGCATTTT
CDR3 protein: CASGDRGKNQPQHF

V gene: TRBV7-9
D gene: TRBD2
J gene: TRBJ2-1
clone size: few
CDR3 length: 16
CDR3 DNA: TGTGCCAGCAGCCTACAGCGGGAGTGGACCTACAATGAGCAGTTCTTC
CDR3 protein: CASSLQREWTYNEQFF

V gene: TRBV7-3
D gene: TRBD2
J gene: TRBJ2-1
clone size: many
CDR3 length: 15
CDR3 DNA: TGTGCCAGCAGCTTAGGTAATGCGGGAGTCTATGAGCAGTTCTTC
CDR3 protein: CASSLGNAGVYEQFF

V gene: TRBV7-8
D gene: TRBD2
J gene: TRBJ2-7
clone size: NA
CDR3 length: 17
CDR3 DNA: TGTGCCAGCAGCAATATGGGACTAGCGGGGCCCTACGACGAGCAGTACTTC
CDR3 protein: CASSNMGLAGPYDEQYF

V gene: TRBV12-3/TRBV12-4
D gene: NA
J gene: TRBJ2-3
clone size: few
CDR3 length: 12
CDR3 DNA: TGTGCCAGCAGTACCGGGACAGATACGCAGTATTTT
CDR3 protein: CASSTGTDTQYF

V gene: TRBV14
D gene: NA
J gene: TRBJ2-2
clone size: NA
CDR3 length: 17
CDR3 DNA: TGTGCCAGCAGCCAAGATAGGCGGGACAGTCGCACCGGGGAGCTGTTTTTT
CDR3 protein: CASSQDRRDSRTGELFF

V gene: TRBV2
D gene: NA
J gene: TRBJ1-3
clone size: few
CDR3 length: 15
CDR3 DNA: TGTGCCAGCAGCCAACAGGGTAGCGCTGGAAACACCATATATTTT
CDR3 protein: CASSQQGSAGNTIYF

V gene: TRBV29-1
D gene: NA
J gene: TRBJ1-1
clone size: many
CDR3 length: 14
CDR3 DNA: TGCAGCGTTGTGAAAGGGGACGGTTTTGATGTTGCTTTCTTT
CDR3 protein: CSVVKGDGFDVAFF

V gene: TRBV6-6
D gene: NA
J gene: TRBJ1-2
clone size: many
CDR3 length: 13
CDR3 DNA: TGTGCCAGCGGCGAGGCAGGGCGGGCTGGCTACACCTTC
CDR3 protein: CASGEAGRAGYTF

V gene: TRBV12-3/TRBV12-4
D gene: NA
J gene: TRBJ1-5
clone size: many
CDR3 length: 13
CDR3 DNA: TGTGCCAGCAGTGGGGTATCCAATCAGCCCCAGCATTTT
CDR3 protein: CASSGVSNQPQHF

V gene: TRBV12-3/TRBV12-4
D gene: TRBD1
J gene: TRBJ2-7
clone size: many
CDR3 length: 14
CDR3 DNA: TGTGCCAGCAGTTTACGTCAGGGGGTGTACGAGCAGTACTTC
CDR3 protein: CASSLRQGVYEQYF

V gene: TRBV15
D gene: NA
J gene: TRBJ1-4
clone size: many
CDR3 length: 12
CDR3 DNA: TGTGCCACCAGTGGGGACTCTCAAAAACTGTTTTTT
CDR3 protein: CATSGDSQKLFF

V gene: TRBV30
D gene: NA
J gene: TRBJ2-5
clone size: NA
CDR3 length: 11
CDR3 DNA: TGTGCCTGGTCGGCTTTGGAGACCCAGTACTTC
CDR3 protein: CAWSALETQYF

V gene: TRBV27
D gene: NA
J gene: TRBJ2-7
clone size: NA
CDR3 length: 14
CDR3 DNA: TGTGCCAGCAGTTTGGACAGAAGATCCTACGAGCAGTACTTC
CDR3 protein: CASSLDRRSYEQYF